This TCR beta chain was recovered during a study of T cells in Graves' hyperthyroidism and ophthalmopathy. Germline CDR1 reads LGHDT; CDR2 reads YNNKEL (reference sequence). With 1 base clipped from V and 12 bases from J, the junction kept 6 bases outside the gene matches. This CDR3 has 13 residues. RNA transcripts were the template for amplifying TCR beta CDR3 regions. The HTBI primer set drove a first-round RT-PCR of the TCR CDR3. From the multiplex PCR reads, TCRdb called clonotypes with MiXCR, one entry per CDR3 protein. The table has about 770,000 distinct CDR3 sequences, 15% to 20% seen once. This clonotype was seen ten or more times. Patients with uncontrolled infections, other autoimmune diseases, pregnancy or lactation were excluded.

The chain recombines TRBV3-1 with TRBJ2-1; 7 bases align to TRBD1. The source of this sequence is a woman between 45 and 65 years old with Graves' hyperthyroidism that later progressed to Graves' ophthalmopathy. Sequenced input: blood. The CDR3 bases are TGTGCCAGCAGCCAAGTTGGGACAGTGGTGCAGTTCTTC. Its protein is CASSQVGTVVQFF.